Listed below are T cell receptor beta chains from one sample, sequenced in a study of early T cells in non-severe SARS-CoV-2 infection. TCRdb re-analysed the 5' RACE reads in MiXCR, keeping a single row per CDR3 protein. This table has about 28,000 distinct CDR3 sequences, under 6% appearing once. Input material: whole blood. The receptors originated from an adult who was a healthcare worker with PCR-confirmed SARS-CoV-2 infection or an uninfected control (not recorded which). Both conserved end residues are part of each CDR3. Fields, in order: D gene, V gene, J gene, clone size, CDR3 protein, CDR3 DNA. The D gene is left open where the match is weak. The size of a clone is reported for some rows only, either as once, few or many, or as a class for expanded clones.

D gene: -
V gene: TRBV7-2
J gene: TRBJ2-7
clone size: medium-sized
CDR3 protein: CASSYGSWEQYF
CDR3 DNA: TGTGCCAGCAGCTATGGGTCGTGGGAGCAGTACTTC

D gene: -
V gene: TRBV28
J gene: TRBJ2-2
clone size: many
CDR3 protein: CASSIGANTGELFF
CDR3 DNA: TGTGCCAGCAGCATTGGGGCGAACACCGGGGAGCTGTTTTTT

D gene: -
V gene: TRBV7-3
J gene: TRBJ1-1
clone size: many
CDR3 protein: CASSLHLVVNTEAFF
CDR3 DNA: TGTGCCAGCAGCTTACATCTGGTGGTGAACACTGAAGCTTTCTTT

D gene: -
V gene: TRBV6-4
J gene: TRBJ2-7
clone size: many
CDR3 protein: CASSDRRDSSYEQYF
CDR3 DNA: TGTGCCAGCAGTGACCGGAGGGACTCCTCCTACGAGCAGTACTTC

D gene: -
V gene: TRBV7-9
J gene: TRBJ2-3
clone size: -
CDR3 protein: CASSPNGGGGVSTDTQYF
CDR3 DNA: TGTGCCAGCAGCCCTAATGGGGGCGGGGGAGTCAGCACAGATACGCAGTATTTT

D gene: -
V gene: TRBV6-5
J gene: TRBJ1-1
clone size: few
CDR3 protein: CASSYVMNTEAFF
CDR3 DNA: TGTGCCAGCAGTTACGTCATGAACACTGAAGCTTTCTTT

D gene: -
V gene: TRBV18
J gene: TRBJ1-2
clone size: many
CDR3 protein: CASSPEGNYGYTF
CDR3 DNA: TGTGCCAGCTCACCAGAAGGAAACTATGGCTACACCTTC

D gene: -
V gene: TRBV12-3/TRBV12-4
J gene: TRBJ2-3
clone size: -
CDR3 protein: CASRIYTDTQYF
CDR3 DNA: TGTGCCAGCAGGATATACACAGATACGCAGTATTTT

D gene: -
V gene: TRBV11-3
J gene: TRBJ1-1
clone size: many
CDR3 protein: CASSLQGYTEAFF
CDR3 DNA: TGTGCCAGCAGCTTACAGGGATACACTGAAGCTTTCTTT

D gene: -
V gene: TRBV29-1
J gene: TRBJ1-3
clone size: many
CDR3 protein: CSVEVDSSENTIYF
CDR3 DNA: TGCAGCGTTGAAGTCGACAGTAGCGAAAACACCATATATTTT

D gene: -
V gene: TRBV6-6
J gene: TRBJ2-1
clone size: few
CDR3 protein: CASSPGTTINNEQFF
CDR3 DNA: TGTGCCAGCAGTCCAGGGACGACGATTAACAATGAGCAGTTCTTC

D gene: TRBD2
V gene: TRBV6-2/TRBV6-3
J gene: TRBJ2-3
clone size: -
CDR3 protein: CASSRTSGGPSSTDTQYF
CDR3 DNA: TGTGCCAGCAGCCGCACTAGCGGGGGGCCTTCTAGCACAGATACGCAGTATTTT

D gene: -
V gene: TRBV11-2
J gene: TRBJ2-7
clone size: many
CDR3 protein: CASSLVDGPRPYEQYF
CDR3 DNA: TGTGCCAGCAGCTTAGTCGATGGTCCGAGGCCCTACGAGCAGTACTTC

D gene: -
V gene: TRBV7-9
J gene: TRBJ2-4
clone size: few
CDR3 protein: CASSLNQGSGIQYF
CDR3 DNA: TGTGCCAGCAGCTTAAATCAGGGGAGCGGCATTCAGTACTTC

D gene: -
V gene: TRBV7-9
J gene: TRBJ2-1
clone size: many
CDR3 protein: CASSRAGRNEQFF
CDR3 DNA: TGTGCCAGCAGCCGAGCGGGTAGGAATGAGCAGTTCTTC

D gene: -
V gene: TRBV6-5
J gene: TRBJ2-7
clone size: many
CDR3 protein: CASSYFNSYEQYF
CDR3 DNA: TGTGCCAGCAGTTACTTCAACAGCTACGAGCAGTACTTC

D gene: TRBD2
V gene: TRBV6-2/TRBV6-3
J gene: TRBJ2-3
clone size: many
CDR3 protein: CASSYDAGGGTDTQYF
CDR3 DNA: TGTGCCAGCAGTTATGACGCGGGGGGGGGCACAGATACGCAGTATTTT

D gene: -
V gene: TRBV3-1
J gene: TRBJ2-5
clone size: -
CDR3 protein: CASSLQGSETQYF
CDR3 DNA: TGTGCCAGCAGCCTACAGGGTTCTGAGACCCAGTACTTC

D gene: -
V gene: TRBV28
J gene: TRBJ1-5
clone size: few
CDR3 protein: CASSPRAVSNQPQHF
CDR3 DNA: TGTGCCAGCAGTCCTCGGGCAGTTAGCAATCAGCCCCAGCATTTT

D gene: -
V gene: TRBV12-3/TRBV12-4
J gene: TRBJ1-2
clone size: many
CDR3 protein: CASSFTESYGYTF
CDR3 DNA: TGTGCCAGCAGTTTCACGGAAAGCTATGGCTACACCTTC

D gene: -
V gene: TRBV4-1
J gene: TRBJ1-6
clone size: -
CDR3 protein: CASSQESWNSPLHF
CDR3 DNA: TGCGCCAGCAGCCAAGAATCTTGGAATTCACCCCTCCACTTT

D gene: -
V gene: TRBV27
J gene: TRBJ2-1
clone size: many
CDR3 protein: CASSHGTFYNEQFF
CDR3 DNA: TGTGCCAGCAGTCATGGGACATTCTACAATGAGCAGTTCTTC